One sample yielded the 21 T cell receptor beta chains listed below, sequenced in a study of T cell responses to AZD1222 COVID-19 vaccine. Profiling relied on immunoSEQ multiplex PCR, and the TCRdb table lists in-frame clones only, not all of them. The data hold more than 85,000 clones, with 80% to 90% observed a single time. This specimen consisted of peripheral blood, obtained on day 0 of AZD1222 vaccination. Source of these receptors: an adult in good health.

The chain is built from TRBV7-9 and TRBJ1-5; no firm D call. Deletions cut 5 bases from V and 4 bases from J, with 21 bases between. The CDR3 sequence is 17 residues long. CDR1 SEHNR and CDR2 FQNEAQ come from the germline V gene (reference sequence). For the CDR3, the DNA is TGTGCCAGCAGCCCAGCAGGAGGGCCACCTAGGAATCAGCCCCAGCATTTT. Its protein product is CASSPAGGPPRNQPQHF.

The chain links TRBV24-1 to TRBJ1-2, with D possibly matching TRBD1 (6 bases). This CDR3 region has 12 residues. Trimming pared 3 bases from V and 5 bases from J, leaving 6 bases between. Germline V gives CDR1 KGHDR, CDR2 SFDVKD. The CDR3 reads CATSDTGYGYTF. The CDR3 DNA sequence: TGTGCCACCAGTGATACAGGGTATGGCTACACCTTC.

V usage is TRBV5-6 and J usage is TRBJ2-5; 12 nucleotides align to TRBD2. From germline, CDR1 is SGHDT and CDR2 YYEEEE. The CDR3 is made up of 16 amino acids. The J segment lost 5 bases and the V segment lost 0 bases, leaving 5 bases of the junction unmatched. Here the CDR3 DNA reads TGTGCCAGCAGCTTGGCTAGCGGGGGGGCGGTGGAGACCCAGTACTTC. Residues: CASSLASGGAVETQYF.

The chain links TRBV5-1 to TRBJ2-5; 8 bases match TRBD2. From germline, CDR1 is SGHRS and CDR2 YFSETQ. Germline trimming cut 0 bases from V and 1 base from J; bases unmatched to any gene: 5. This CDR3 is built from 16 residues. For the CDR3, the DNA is TGCGCCAGCAGCTTGGCCGGGAGGGGATCCCAAGAGACCCAGTACTTC. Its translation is CASSLAGRGSQETQYF.

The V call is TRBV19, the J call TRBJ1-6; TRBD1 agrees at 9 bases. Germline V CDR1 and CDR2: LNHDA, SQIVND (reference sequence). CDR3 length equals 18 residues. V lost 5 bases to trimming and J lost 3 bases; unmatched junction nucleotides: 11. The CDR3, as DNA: TGTGCCAGTAGTTCGCTAGGACAGGGGCTCGTCTATAATTCACCCCTCCACTTT. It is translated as CASSSLGQGLVYNSPLHF.

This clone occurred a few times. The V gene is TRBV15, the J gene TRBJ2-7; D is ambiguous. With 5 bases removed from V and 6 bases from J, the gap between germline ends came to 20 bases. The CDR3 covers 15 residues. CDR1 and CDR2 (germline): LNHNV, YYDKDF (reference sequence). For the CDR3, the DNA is TGTGCCACCAGCCTAGATAGGACCCCCCCGGGCGAGCAGTACTTC. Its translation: CATSLDRTPPGEQYF.

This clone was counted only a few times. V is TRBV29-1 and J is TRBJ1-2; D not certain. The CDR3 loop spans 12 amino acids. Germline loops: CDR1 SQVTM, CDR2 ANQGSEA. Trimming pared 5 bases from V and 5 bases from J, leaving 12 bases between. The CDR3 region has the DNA TGCAGCGTTCAACAAGCTGGATATGGCTACACCTTC. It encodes CSVQQAGYGYTF.

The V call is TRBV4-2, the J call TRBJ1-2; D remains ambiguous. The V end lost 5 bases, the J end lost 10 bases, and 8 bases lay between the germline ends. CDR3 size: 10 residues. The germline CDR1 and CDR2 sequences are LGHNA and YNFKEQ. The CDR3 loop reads CASSKGYYTF. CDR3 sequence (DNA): TGTGCCAGCAGCAAGGGCTACTACACCTTC.

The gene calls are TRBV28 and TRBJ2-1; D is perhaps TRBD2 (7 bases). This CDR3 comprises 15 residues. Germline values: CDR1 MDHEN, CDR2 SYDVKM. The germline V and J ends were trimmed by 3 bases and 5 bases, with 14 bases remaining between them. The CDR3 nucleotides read TGTGCCAGCAGTTTTCGGGGGGACATCCACAATGAGCAGTTCTTC. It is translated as CASSFRGDIHNEQFF.

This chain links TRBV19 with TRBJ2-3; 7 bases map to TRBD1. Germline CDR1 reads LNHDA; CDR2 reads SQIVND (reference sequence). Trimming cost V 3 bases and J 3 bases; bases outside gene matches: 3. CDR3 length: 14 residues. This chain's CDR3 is CASSMYRGTDTQYF. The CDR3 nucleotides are TGTGCCAGTAGTATGTACAGGGGAACAGATACGCAGTATTTT.

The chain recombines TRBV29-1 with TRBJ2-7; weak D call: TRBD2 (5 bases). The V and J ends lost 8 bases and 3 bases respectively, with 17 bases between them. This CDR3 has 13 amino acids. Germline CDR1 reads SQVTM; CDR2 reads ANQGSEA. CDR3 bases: TGCAGCTCCACGGGGAACCGTGACTACGAGCAGTACTTC. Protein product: CSSTGNRDYEQYF.

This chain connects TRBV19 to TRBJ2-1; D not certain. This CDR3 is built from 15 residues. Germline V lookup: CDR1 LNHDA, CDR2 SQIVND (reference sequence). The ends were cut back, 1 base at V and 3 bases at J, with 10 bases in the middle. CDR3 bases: TGTGCCAGTAGTATAGGCCGGACCAACTACAATGAGCAGTTCTTC. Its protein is CASSIGRTNYNEQFF.

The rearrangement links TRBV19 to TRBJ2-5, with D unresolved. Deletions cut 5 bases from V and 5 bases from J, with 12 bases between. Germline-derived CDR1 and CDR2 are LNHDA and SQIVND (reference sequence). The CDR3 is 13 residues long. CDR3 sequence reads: CASSAIRQETQYF. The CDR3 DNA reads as TGTGCCAGTAGTGCGATACGCCAGGAGACCCAGTACTTC.

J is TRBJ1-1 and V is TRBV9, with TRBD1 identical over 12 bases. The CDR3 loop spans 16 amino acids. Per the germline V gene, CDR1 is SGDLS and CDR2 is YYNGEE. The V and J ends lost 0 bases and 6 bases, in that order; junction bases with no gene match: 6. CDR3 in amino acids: CASSVVGQGALAEAFF. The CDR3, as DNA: TGTGCCAGCAGCGTAGTGGGACAGGGGGCGTTGGCTGAAGCTTTCTTT.

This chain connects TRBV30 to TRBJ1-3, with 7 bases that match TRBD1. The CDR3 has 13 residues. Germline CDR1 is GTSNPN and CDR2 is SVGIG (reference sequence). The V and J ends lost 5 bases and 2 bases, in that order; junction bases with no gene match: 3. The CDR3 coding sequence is TGTGCCTGGGGTACAGGGGCTGGAAACACCATATATTTT. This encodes CAWGTGAGNTIYF.

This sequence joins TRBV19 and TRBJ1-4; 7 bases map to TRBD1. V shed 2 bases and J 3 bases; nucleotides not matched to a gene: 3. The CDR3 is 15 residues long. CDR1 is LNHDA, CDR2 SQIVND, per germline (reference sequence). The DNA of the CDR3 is TGTGCCAGTAGTATAACAGGGGCACCTAATGAAAAACTGTTTTTT. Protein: CASSITGAPNEKLFF.

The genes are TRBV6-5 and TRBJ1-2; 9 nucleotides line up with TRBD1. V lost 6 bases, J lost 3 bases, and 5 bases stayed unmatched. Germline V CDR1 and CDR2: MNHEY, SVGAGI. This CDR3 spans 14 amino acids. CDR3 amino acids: CASRPGQGHYGYTF. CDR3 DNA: TGTGCCAGCAGGCCGGGACAGGGACACTATGGCTACACCTTC.

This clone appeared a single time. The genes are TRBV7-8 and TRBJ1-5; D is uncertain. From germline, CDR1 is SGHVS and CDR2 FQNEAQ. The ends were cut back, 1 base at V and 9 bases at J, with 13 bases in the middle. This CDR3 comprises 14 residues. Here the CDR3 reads CASSLGRPTWPQHF. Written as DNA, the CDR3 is TGTGCCAGCAGCTTAGGCCGCCCCACATGGCCCCAGCATTTT.

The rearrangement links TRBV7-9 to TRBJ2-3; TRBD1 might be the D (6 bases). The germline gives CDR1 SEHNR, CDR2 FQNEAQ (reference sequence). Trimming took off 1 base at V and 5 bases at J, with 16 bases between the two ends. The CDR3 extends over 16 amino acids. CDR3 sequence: CASSLGGLISGDTQYF. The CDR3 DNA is TGTGCCAGCAGCTTAGGGGGGCTAATTTCAGGAGATACGCAGTATTTT.

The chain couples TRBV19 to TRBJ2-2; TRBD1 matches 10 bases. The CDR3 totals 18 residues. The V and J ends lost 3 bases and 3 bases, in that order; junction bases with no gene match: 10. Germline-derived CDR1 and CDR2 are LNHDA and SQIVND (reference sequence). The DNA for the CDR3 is TGTGCCAGTAGTATGGCAAGACAGGGGGCGGGTTACACCGGGGAGCTGTTTTTT. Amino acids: CASSMARQGAGYTGELFF. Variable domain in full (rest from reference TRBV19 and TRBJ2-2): DGGITQSPKYLFRKEGQNVTLSCEQNLNHDAMYWYRQDPGQGLRLIYYSQIVNDFQKGDIAEGYSVSREKKESFPLTVTSAQKNPTAFYLCASSMARQGAGYTGELFFGEGSRLTVL.

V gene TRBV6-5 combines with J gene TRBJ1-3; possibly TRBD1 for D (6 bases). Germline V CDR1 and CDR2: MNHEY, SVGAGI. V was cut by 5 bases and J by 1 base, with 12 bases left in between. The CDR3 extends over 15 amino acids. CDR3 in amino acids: CASSPRGKSGNTIYF. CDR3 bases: TGTGCCAGCAGTCCCAGGGGCAAATCTGGAAACACCATATATTTT.